Listed here is a single T cell receptor beta chain. The data belong to a study of control samples from healthy donors and cancer patients. Produced via immunoSEQ multiplex PCR; TCRdb's table is partial and in-frame only. The data contain tens of thousands of clones, roughly 80% of them seen just once; the ten biggest clones take up under 40%. The germline gives CDR1 MNHNY, CDR2 SVGAGI (reference sequence). V dropped 0 bases and J dropped 3 bases, with 3 bases sitting between them. The CDR3 extends over 12 amino acids. The chain links TRBV6-6 to TRBJ2-7; D gene uncertain. Sequences were obtained from PBMCs. The TCR sequence derives from a man between 65 and 85 years old with lung cancer. CDR3 bases: TGTGCCAGCAGTTACTCGCTCTACGAGCAGTACTTC. Residues: CASSYSLYEQYF.